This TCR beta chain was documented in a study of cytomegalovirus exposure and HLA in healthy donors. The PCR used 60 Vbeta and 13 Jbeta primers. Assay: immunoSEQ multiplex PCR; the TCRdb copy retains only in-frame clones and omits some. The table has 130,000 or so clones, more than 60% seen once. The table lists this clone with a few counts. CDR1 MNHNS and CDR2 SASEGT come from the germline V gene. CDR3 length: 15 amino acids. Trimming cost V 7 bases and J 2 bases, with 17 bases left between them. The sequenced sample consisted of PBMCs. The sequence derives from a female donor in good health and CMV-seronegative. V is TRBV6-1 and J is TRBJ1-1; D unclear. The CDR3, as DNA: TGTGCCAGCACTAAATCGGTCGCGCTAAACACTGAAGCTTTCTTT. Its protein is CASTKSVALNTEAFF.